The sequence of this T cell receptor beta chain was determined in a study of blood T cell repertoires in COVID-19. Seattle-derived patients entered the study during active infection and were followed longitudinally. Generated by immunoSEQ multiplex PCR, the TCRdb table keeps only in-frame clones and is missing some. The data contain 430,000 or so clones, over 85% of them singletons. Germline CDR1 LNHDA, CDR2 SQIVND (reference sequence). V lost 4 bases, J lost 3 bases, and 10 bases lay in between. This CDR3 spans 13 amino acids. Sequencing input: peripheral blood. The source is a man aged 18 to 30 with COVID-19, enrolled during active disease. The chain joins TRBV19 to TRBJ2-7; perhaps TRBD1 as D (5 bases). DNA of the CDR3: TGTGCCAGTAGTACTCTGGGGCTCTACGAGCAGTACTTC. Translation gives CASSTLGLYEQYF.